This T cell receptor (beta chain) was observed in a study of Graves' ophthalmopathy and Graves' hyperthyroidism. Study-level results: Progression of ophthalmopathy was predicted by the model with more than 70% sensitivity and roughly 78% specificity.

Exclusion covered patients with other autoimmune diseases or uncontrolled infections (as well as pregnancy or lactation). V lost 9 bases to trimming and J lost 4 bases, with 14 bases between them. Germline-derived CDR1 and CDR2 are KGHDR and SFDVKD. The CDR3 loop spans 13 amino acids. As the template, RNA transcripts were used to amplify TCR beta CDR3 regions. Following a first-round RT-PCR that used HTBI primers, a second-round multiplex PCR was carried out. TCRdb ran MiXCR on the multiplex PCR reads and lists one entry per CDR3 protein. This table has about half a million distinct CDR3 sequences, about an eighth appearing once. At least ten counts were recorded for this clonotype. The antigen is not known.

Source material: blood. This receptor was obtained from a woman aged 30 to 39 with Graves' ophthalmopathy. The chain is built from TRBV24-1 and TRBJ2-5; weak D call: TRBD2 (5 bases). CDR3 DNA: TGTGCCACCTCAGCGGCAGGATTAGAGACCCAGTACTTC. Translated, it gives CATSAAGLETQYF.